This passage covers 12 T cell receptor beta chains from one sample sequenced in a study of blood T cell repertoires in COVID-19. Sequencing used immunoSEQ multiplex PCR; TCRdb keeps in-frame clones, though not all of them. The sample has hundreds of thousands of clones, more than 75% seen once. Sample: PBMCs or T cells enriched from blood (not recorded which). Receptor source: a woman aged 45-60 years who had recovered from COVID-19.

The V and J genes are TRBV14 and TRBJ1-5; D not resolved. V gave up 0 bases and J gave up 4 bases, with 4 bases separating them. Germline V lookup: CDR1 SGHDN, CDR2 FVKESK. CDR3 size: 13 residues. The CDR3 here is CASSQERNQPQHF. The DNA of the CDR3 is TGTGCCAGCAGCCAAGAGCGGAATCAGCCCCAGCATTTT.

The gene calls are TRBV27 and TRBJ1-5; 7 nucleotides match TRBD1. Per the germline V gene, CDR1 is MNHEY and CDR2 is SMNVEV (reference sequence). The J segment lost 1 base and the V segment lost 6 bases, leaving 9 bases of the junction unmatched. This CDR3 region has 16 residues. The CDR3, as DNA: TGTGCCAGCAGCCGGACGACAGGGTCGAGCAATCAGCCCCAGCATTTT. Its protein is CASSRTTGSSNQPQHF.

The rearrangement uses TRBV7-2 and TRBJ1-6; D gene uncertain. CDR3 length: 11 amino acids. V gave up 4 bases and J gave up 9 bases, with 4 bases separating them. Germline lookup yields CDR1 SGHTA and CDR2 FQGNSA. CDR3: CASSSISPLHF. Here the CDR3 DNA reads TGTGCCAGCAGCTCAATTTCACCCCTCCACTTT.

V gene TRBV11-2 combines with J gene TRBJ2-1; 10 bases are a match to TRBD2. The CDR3 extends over 17 amino acids. Per the germline V gene, CDR1 is SGHAT and CDR2 is FQNNGV. The V segment lost 0 bases and the J segment 9 bases; nucleotides outside the gene matches: 11. The CDR3 nucleotides are TGTGCCAGCAGCTTAGATACCAGCGGGAGGGCCGTTGGTGAGCAGTTCTTC. This gives the protein CASSLDTSGRAVGEQFF.

This sequence joins TRBV6-2 or TRBV6-3 and TRBJ2-5, with D unresolved. CDR3 length: 13 amino acids. V shed 2 bases and J shed 3 bases, with 7 bases lying between them. Germline V lookup: CDR1 MNHEY, CDR2 SVGEGT. CDR3 region: CASSYDFKETQYF. The CDR3 DNA sequence: TGTGCCAGCAGTTACGACTTCAAAGAGACCCAGTACTTC.

The chain has TRBV7-2 and TRBJ1-5; D uncertain. The V end was cut by 0 bases, the J end by 6 bases, with 9 bases between. Germline values: CDR1 SGHTA, CDR2 FQGNSA. The CDR3 covers 14 residues. The DNA of the CDR3 is TGTGCCAGCAGCTTAGCTACCCTTAGTCAGCCCCAGCATTTT. Translated, it gives CASSLATLSQPQHF. The complete variable domain, with remaining parts taken from reference TRBV7-2 and TRBJ1-5, reads GAGVSQSPSNKVTEKGKDVELRCDPISGHTALYWYRQSLGQGLEFLIYFQGNSAPDKSGLPSDRFSAERTGGSVSTLTIQRTQQEDSAVYLCASSLATLSQPQHFGDGTRLSIL.

The rearrangement joins TRBV7-9 to TRBJ1-6; D is uncertain. V lost 5 bases to trimming and J lost 4 bases, with 9 bases between them. Germline CDR1 reads SEHNR; CDR2 reads FQNEAQ (reference sequence). This CDR3 is 14 amino acids long. In DNA form, the CDR3 reads TGTGCCAGCAGCCCGCCGGGATATAATTCACCCCTCCACTTT. Translating gives CASSPPGYNSPLHF.

The chain is built from TRBV18 and TRBJ2-1; 9 bases line up with TRBD2. This CDR3 contains 15 residues. V shed 4 bases, J shed 1 base, and the junction held 2 bases outside the gene matches. CDR1 and CDR2 (germline): KGHSH, LQKENI. CDR3 nucleotides: TGTGCCAGCTCACTCGGACTAGCGTCCTACAATGAGCAGTTCTTC. Residues: CASSLGLASYNEQFF.

The chain joins TRBV30 to TRBJ1-5, with TRBD1 matching over 7 bases. V lost 2 bases to trimming and J lost 0 bases; unmatched junction nucleotides: 16. The CDR3 is 19 amino acids. CDR1 is GTSNPN and CDR2 is SVGIG in the germline V gene (reference sequence). The CDR3 here is CAWSNPWDSHNYSNQPQHF. CDR3 bases: TGTGCCTGGAGTAATCCGTGGGACAGCCACAATTATAGCAATCAGCCCCAGCATTTT.

In DNA form, the CDR3 reads TGTGCCAGCAGTGCAATGAATCAGCCCCAGCATTTT. This gives the protein CASSAMNQPQHF. The V call is TRBV2, the J call TRBJ1-5; D is uncertain. Germline CDR1 and CDR2: SNHLY and FYNNEI. The germline V and J ends were trimmed by 4 bases and 4 bases, with 5 bases remaining between them. The CDR3 is 12 residues long.

This chain joins TRBV7-2 and TRBJ2-3; no firm D call. V lost 1 base to trimming and J lost 3 bases, with 5 bases between them. CDR1 and CDR2 (germline): SGHTA, FQGNSA. The CDR3 has 13 residues. The CDR3 bases are TGTGCCAGCAGCTTAGACTGGACAGATACGCAGTATTTT. Amino acid sequence: CASSLDWTDTQYF.

CDR3 region: CASSQTDSNSPLHF. The CDR3 DNA follows: TGCGCCAGCAGTCAAACGGACAGCAATTCACCCCTCCACTTT. The chain links TRBV23-1 to TRBJ1-6, with a tentative D call TRBD1 (6 bases). TRBV23-1 is an open reading frame whose function is uncertain. V dropped 2 bases and J dropped 7 bases, with 9 bases sitting between them. The CDR3 loop spans 14 amino acids.